These 11 T cell receptor beta chains were all obtained from the same sample, sequenced in a study of shared clonotypes between healthy human individuals. Only in-frame clones appear in the TCRdb table, and some are missing; sequencing was by immunoSEQ multiplex PCR. This table holds approximately 700,000 clones, about 80% found once. Sequenced input: memory CD4+ T cells sorted from blood. Documented subset: CD45RA-negative fraction. Receptors originate from a woman in her 30s in good health.

This CDR3 is CASRGAGEGYYEQYF. The CDR3 DNA is TGTGCCAGCAGGGGGGCAGGGGAAGGATACTACGAGCAGTACTTC. The chain carries TRBV28 and TRBJ2-7; weak D call: TRBD1 (6 bases). Germline assignment: CDR1 MDHEN and CDR2 SYDVKM. Deletions cut 6 bases from V and 3 bases from J, with 18 bases between. The CDR3 is 15 residues long.

Only one count was recorded for this clone. The chain recombines TRBV12-1 with TRBJ2-1; the table's D call, TRBD2, has no DNA check behind it. TRBV12-1 is a pseudogene segment. The CDR3 is made up of 12 amino acids. The CDR3 region has the DNA TGTGCCAGCAGAGACTCTTACAATGAGCAGTTCTTC. Amino acid sequence: CASRDSYNEQFF.

This clone has only a few counts. This chain uses TRBV7-9 with TRBJ1-1; D ambiguous. Deletions cut 5 bases from V and 0 bases from J, with 16 bases between. From germline, CDR1 is SEHNR and CDR2 FQNEAQ (reference sequence). The CDR3 has 16 residues. DNA of the CDR3: TGTGCCAGCAGCCCCGGGGAGGGCGTTTTGAACACTGAAGCTTTCTTT. It is translated as CASSPGEGVLNTEAFF.

This clone was recorded a few times. The V call is TRBV5-1, the J call TRBJ2-5, with a tentative D call TRBD1 (5 bases). The germline gives CDR1 SGHRS, CDR2 YFSETQ. The CDR3 runs to 15 residues. The germline V and J ends were trimmed by 4 bases and 1 base, with 14 bases remaining between them. This CDR3 reads CASSGIVQAQETQYF. Written as DNA, the CDR3 is TGCGCCAGCAGCGGGATCGTACAGGCCCAAGAGACCCAGTACTTC.

This clone turned up a few times. Other DNA sequences in the sample encode the same CDR3. The V call is TRBV27, the J call TRBJ2-2; D gene ambiguous. The germline V and J ends were trimmed by 4 bases and 2 bases, with 5 bases remaining between them. The CDR3 loop spans 13 amino acids. Germline V CDR1 and CDR2: MNHEY, SMNVEV (reference sequence). CDR3 region: CASSSSNTGELFF. The CDR3 nucleotides read TGTGCCAGCAGTTCGTCTAACACCGGGGAGCTGTTTTTT.

Here the CDR3 reads CASGRGQGYHEQYF. The CDR3 DNA sequence: TGTGCCAGCGGTAGGGGACAGGGGTACCACGAGCAGTACTTC. The chain links TRBV5-8 to TRBJ2-7, with 10 bases fitting TRBD1. Germline CDR1 is SGHTS and CDR2 is YDEGEE. This CDR3 contains 14 residues. V trimming: 7 bases; J trimming: 5 bases; junction bases outside the gene matches: 9.

As DNA, the CDR3 is TGTGCCAGCAGCCGGGACAGGGGCAGACAGCCCCAGCATTTT. It codes for CASSRDRGRQPQHF. The rearrangement uses TRBV2 and TRBJ1-5; 10 positions match TRBD1. Germline lookup yields CDR1 SNHLY and CDR2 FYNNEI. The CDR3 has 14 residues. V dropped 6 bases and J dropped 7; count of bases not matched to a gene: 6.

V gene TRBV5-1 combines with J gene TRBJ1-1; D might be TRBD1 (5 bases). The germline V gene has CDR1 SGHRS and CDR2 YFSETQ. The CDR3 runs to 13 residues. Between the trimmed V and J ends, which lost 2 bases and 3 bases, there was a span of 8 bases. DNA of the CDR3: TGCGCCAGCAGCTTCTCCAGGGACACTGAAGCTTTCTTT. Translating gives CASSFSRDTEAFF.

The V gene is TRBV27, the J gene TRBJ1-1, with D unresolved. Germline assignment: CDR1 MNHEY and CDR2 SMNVEV (reference sequence). Trimming pared 2 bases from V and 3 bases from J, leaving 10 bases between. The CDR3 covers 14 residues. The chain's CDR3 is CASSLTYGDTEAFF. The CDR3 DNA reads as TGTGCCAGCAGTTTAACATATGGGGACACTGAAGCTTTCTTT.

Here the CDR3 reads CASSPKAGNTDTQYF. CDR3 nucleotide sequence: TGTGCCAGCTCACCAAAGGCAGGGAACACAGATACGCAGTATTTT. V usage is TRBV18 and J usage is TRBJ2-3, with a weak D call TRBD1 (5 bases). The CDR3 runs to 15 residues. V was pared by 2 bases and J by 2 bases, with 11 bases between. The germline CDR1 and CDR2 sequences are KGHSH and LQKENI.

This clone was found once. The genes are TRBV23-1 and TRBJ2-1; 7 nucleotides align to TRBD2. TRBV23-1 is recorded as an ORF, its role being uncertain. The CDR3 is 16 amino acids. J was trimmed by 4 bases and V by 5 bases; bases with no gene match: 11. CDR3: CASSARASGLYNEQFF. CDR3 sequence (DNA): TGCGCCAGCAGTGCACGAGCTAGCGGATTATACAATGAGCAGTTCTTC.